The rows below give T cell receptor beta chains drawn from one sample of a study of T cell responses to AZD1222 COVID-19 vaccine. The assay was immunoSEQ multiplex PCR, and TCRdb's table has in-frame clones only and misses some. This sample yields roughly 100,000 clones, of which about 88% are seen a single time; 35% to 55% belongs to the top ten. The material was peripheral blood, obtained 28 days after the second AZD1222 dose. The origin of the receptors is an adult who received the AZD1222 COVID-19 vaccine. Both conserved end residues are part of each CDR3. The D gene is left open where the match is weak. Rows may omit the clone size; those that give it use once, few, many or a size class.

D gene,clone size,V gene,J gene,CDR3 protein
TRBD1,-,TRBV27,TRBJ2-5,CASSLLGQYVETQYF
TRBD1,-,TRBV6-5,TRBJ2-7,CASRPDRALPYEQYF
-,few,TRBV28,TRBJ2-1,CASSLGGGQKYNEQFF
-,once,TRBV18,TRBJ2-2,CASSPRTTGELFF
TRBD2,-,TRBV7-6,TRBJ2-2,CASSEAGPPPAGELFF
TRBD2,few,TRBV18,TRBJ2-3,CASSRGLASDTQYF
TRBD2,once,TRBV7-2,TRBJ2-7,CASSPGLAIYEQYF
-,-,TRBV3-1/TRBV3-2,TRBJ2-7,CASSQGQQPSYEQYF
TRBD1,-,TRBV10-3,TRBJ2-1,CAIRDTGQGAYNEQFF
TRBD2,-,TRBV9,TRBJ2-1,CASSAGLGAFNEQFF
TRBD1,-,TRBV7-2,TRBJ2-1,CASTPGQGYNEQFF
-,-,TRBV15,TRBJ1-2,CATSTLSGGYTF
-,-,TRBV23-1,TRBJ2-7,CASSHLGSRPSYEQYF
TRBD1,few,TRBV5-1,TRBJ1-2,CASSSSGQGAYYGYTF
-,-,TRBV3-1/TRBV3-2,TRBJ1-1,CASSPTGYTEAFF